Following are 28 T cell receptor beta chains from one sample sequenced in a study of control samples from healthy donors and cancer patients. Assay: immunoSEQ multiplex PCR; the TCRdb copy retains only in-frame clones and omits some. The sample records about 77,000 clones, 85% to 95% being singletons. Sequencing input: blood. Receptors were obtained from a woman aged 60 to 75 in good health.

The V and J genes are TRBV10-3 and TRBJ1-1, with TRBD1 matching 11 bases. The CDR3 runs to 16 residues. V lost 3 bases and J lost 2; bases outside the gene matches: 5. Germline V lookup: CDR1 ENHRY, CDR2 SYGVKD. The CDR3 DNA reads as TGTGCCATCAGTGATGGGGACAGGGGGGCAAACACTGAAGCTTTCTTT. It encodes CAISDGDRGANTEAFF.

The chain joins TRBV7-2 to TRBJ2-7; D is possibly TRBD1 (5 bases). CDR3 length equals 13 residues. Germline V gives CDR1 SGHTA, CDR2 FQGNSA. Deletions cut 1 base from V and 3 bases from J, with 7 bases between. The CDR3 reads CASSLDRIYEQYF. CDR3 sequence (DNA): TGTGCCAGCAGCTTAGACAGGATCTACGAGCAGTACTTC.

The chain employs TRBV15 and TRBJ1-1; 9 bases align to TRBD1. Germline assignment: CDR1 LNHNV and CDR2 YYDKDF (reference sequence). With V trimmed by 5 bases and J by 2 bases, 3 bases remained unmatched. The CDR3 extends over 14 amino acids. CDR3 nucleotide sequence: TGTGCCACCAGCCCGGACAGGGGTAACACTGAAGCTTTCTTT. Amino acids: CATSPDRGNTEAFF. Using reference TRBV15 and TRBJ1-1 for the parts outside the CDR3, the full variable domain is DAMVIQNPRYQVTQFGKPVTLSCSQTLNHNVMYWYQQKSSQAPKLLFHYYDKDFNNEADTPDNFQSRRPNTSFCFLDIRSPGLGDTAMYLCATSPDRGNTEAFFGQGTRLTVV.

This clone appeared once. The chain links TRBV2 to TRBJ1-5; the D gene is possibly TRBD1 (6 bases). Germline V gene lookup returns CDR1 SNHLY and CDR2 FYNNEI. V shed 7 bases and J shed 5 bases, with 15 bases lying between them. The CDR3 runs 14 residues. The chain's CDR3 is CASNGDKRYQPQHF. In DNA, the CDR3 is TGTGCCAGCAACGGGGACAAGCGGTATCAGCCCCAGCATTTT.

The sample holds one count of this clone. The chain employs TRBV24-1 and TRBJ2-5; 7 bases line up with TRBD2. The ends lost 9 bases at V and 2 bases at J; junction bases unmatched: 11. Germline V gives CDR1 KGHDR, CDR2 SFDVKD. The CDR3 loop spans 15 amino acids. CDR3 sequence: CATGNRASGQETQYF. As DNA, the CDR3 is TGTGCCACCGGTAACCGGGCTAGCGGACAAGAGACCCAGTACTTC.

The chain uses TRBV24-1 and TRBJ2-7; the D is unclear. The germline V gene encodes CDR1 KGHDR and CDR2 SFDVKD. The CDR3 has 14 amino acids. V was shortened by 12 bases and J by 1 base, with 18 bases between the two germline ends. The CDR3 reads CAYTWRPCSYEQYF. The CDR3 bases are TGTGCCTACACGTGGCGTCCATGTTCCTACGAGCAGTACTTC.

V gene TRBV7-9 combines with J gene TRBJ2-2; a possible D gene is TRBD2 (7 bases). Germline CDR1 and CDR2: SEHNR and FQNEAQ (reference sequence). V dropped 4 bases and J dropped 6 bases, with 24 bases sitting between them. This CDR3 has 18 amino acids. CDR3 coding DNA: TGTGCCAGCAGCTACAGTCCGGGGGGCAGGGAAAGGCCCGGGGAGCTGTTTTTT. Residues: CASSYSPGGRERPGELFF.

The V and J genes are TRBV5-1 and TRBJ2-7; either TRBD1 or TRBD2 may supply D (5 bases each). The CDR3 is made up of 20 amino acids. Germline CDR1 and CDR2: SGHRS and YFSETQ. Trimming pared 4 bases from V and 0 bases from J, leaving 29 bases between. CDR3 in DNA: TGCGCCAGCAGCCCCACTAATAGAAGGGGAGCTTCCCCCAGCTCCTACGAGCAGTACTTC. Amino acids: CASSPTNRRGASPSSYEQYF.

The genes are TRBV30 and TRBJ1-6, with D possibly matching TRBD1 (6 bases). Germline values: CDR1 GTSNPN, CDR2 SVGIG (reference sequence). This CDR3 spans 12 amino acids. The V end was cut by 0 bases, the J end by 14 bases, with 11 bases between. In DNA, the CDR3 is TGTGCCTGGAGTGTGGGGGCAAGGACCCTCCACTTT. Its translation is CAWSVGARTLHF.

Here the CDR3 DNA reads TGTGCCAGCAGTTACAGAGCCAGTCACGAGCAGTACTTC. This gives the protein CASSYRASHEQYF. The chain links TRBV6-2 or TRBV6-3 to TRBJ2-7; the D is unclear. Trimming removed 2 bases from V and 5 bases from J, with 10 bases in between. The CDR3 is 13 amino acids. Germline V CDR1 and CDR2: MNHEY, SVGEGT.

This clone was seen just once. The V gene is TRBV19, the J gene TRBJ2-2; D may be TRBD1 or TRBD2 (5 bases each). Per the germline V gene, CDR1 is LNHDA and CDR2 is SQIVND (reference sequence). The CDR3 runs 16 residues. Trimming took 4 bases from V and 0 from J, leaving 12 bases between them. In nucleotides, the CDR3 is TGTGCCAGTAGTAGGGACCGAAGGGCGAACACCGGGGAGCTGTTTTTT. Amino acids: CASSRDRRANTGELFF.

The CDR3 here is CASSFGTAGSQPQHF. In DNA form, the CDR3 reads TGTGCCAGTAGCTTCGGGACAGCGGGAAGTCAGCCCCAGCATTTT. The genes are TRBV19 and TRBJ1-5, with TRBD1 matching over 7 bases. CDR3 length: 15 amino acids. J was trimmed by 6 bases and V by 6 bases; bases with no gene match: 11. The germline V gene encodes CDR1 LNHDA and CDR2 SQIVND (reference sequence). Using reference TRBV19 and TRBJ1-5 for the parts outside the CDR3, the full variable domain is DGGITQSPKYLFRKEGQNVTLSCEQNLNHDAMYWYRQDPGQGLRLIYYSQIVNDFQKGDIAEGYSVSREKKESFPLTVTSAQKNPTAFYLCASSFGTAGSQPQHFGDGTRLSIL.

CDR3 loop: CASSHRGMNEQFF. CDR3 in DNA: TGTGCCAGCAGCCACCGGGGAATGAATGAGCAGTTCTTC. The chain carries TRBV3-1 (or the pseudogene TRBV3-2) and TRBJ2-1; possibly TRBD2 for D (5 bases). This CDR3 region has 13 residues. Germline CDR1 LGHDT, CDR2 YNNKEL (reference sequence). The germline V and J ends were trimmed by 3 bases and 7 bases, with 10 bases remaining between them.

V usage is TRBV5-1 and J usage is TRBJ1-4, with D perhaps TRBD1 (5 bases). Germline V gene sequence: CDR1 SGHRS, CDR2 YFSETQ. Trimming removed 0 bases from V and 7 bases from J, with 16 bases in between. The CDR3 totals 16 residues. The CDR3 region is CASSLGTGTHGEKLFF. The CDR3 DNA reads TGCGCCAGCAGCTTGGGGACCGGGACCCACGGTGAAAAACTGTTTTTT.

The rearrangement joins TRBV27 to TRBJ2-1, with 10 bases identical to TRBD2. V gave up 6 bases and J gave up 4 bases; unmatched junction bases: 9. The germline V gene encodes CDR1 MNHEY and CDR2 SMNVEV (reference sequence). CDR3 length: 16 residues. CDR3 DNA: TGTGCCAGCAGAAGTGAAGCGGGAGGGTTTTACAATGAGCAGTTCTTC. Amino acids: CASRSEAGGFYNEQFF.

In this sample, this clone turned up a few times. In DNA, the CDR3 is TGTGCCAGCAGCCAAGGTGGTGGCTCCTACGAGCAGTACTTC. This encodes CASSQGGGSYEQYF. The chain couples TRBV7-9 to TRBJ2-7; D uncertain. The CDR3 spans 14 residues. The germline V and J ends were trimmed by 5 bases and 0 bases, with 11 bases remaining between them. Per the germline V gene, CDR1 is SEHNR and CDR2 is FQNEAQ (reference sequence).

The rearrangement joins TRBV7-2 to TRBJ2-3; 10 nucleotides match TRBD2. The CDR3 extends over 14 amino acids. Germline CDR1 SGHTA, CDR2 FQGNSA. V was pared by 3 bases and J by 5 bases, with 2 bases of the junction left unmatched. CDR3 in amino acids: CASSFGLAVDTQYF. The CDR3 coding sequence is TGTGCCAGCAGCTTCGGACTAGCGGTAGATACGCAGTATTTT.

This chain joins TRBV7-9 and TRBJ1-4; no clear D gene. CDR3 length: 15 residues. V lost 5 bases and J 4 bases, leaving 14 bases between the germline ends. Germline CDR1 and CDR2: SEHNR and FQNEAQ (reference sequence). In DNA, the CDR3 is TGTGCCAGCAGCACCACAATGGGGTATAATGAAAAACTGTTTTTT. It codes for CASSTTMGYNEKLFF.

To note about this clone: Other DNA sequences in this specimen translate into the identical CDR3. The chain recombines TRBV28 with TRBJ1-2; possible D gene TRBD1, 6 bases. This CDR3 is 13 amino acids long. Germline CDR1 is MDHEN and CDR2 is SYDVKM. Trimming left V 6 bases short and J 4 bases short, with 12 bases between. The CDR3 spells CASSSGQIYGYTF. In DNA, the CDR3 is TGTGCCAGCAGCTCAGGACAGATCTATGGCTACACCTTC.

V and J are TRBV5-4 and TRBJ2-2, with D perhaps TRBD2 (6 bases). The CDR3 has 15 amino acids. CDR1 SGHNT and CDR2 YYREEE come from the germline V gene (reference sequence). The V gene lost 4 bases and the J gene lost 2 bases, with 12 bases spanning the gap. The CDR3 reads CASSTRAGNTGELFF. CDR3 coding DNA: TGTGCCAGCAGCACGAGGGCGGGAAACACCGGGGAGCTGTTTTTT.

The chain is built from TRBV5-1 and TRBJ2-2; D perhaps matches TRBD1 (7 bases). The V and J ends lost 6 bases and 2 bases respectively, with 14 bases between them. Germline values: CDR1 SGHRS, CDR2 YFSETQ. This CDR3 contains 15 residues. In DNA, the CDR3 is TGCGCCAGCACAGGAGGGACAGCAAACACCGGGGAGCTGTTTTTT. Translated, it gives CASTGGTANTGELFF.

This clone was detected only once. The chain combines TRBV11-2 with TRBJ1-6; D is unresolved. The ends were cut back, 4 bases at V and 13 bases at J, with 14 bases in the middle. The CDR3 length is 13 residues. Germline V lookup: CDR1 SGHAT, CDR2 FQNNGV. CDR3: CASSSARDAPLHF. The CDR3 DNA reads TGTGCCAGCAGCTCCGCCCGTGACGCGCCCCTCCACTTT.

This sequence joins TRBV6-6 and TRBJ2-2; no clear D gene. The V and J ends lost 0 bases and 11 bases respectively, with 4 bases between them. There are 11 residues in the CDR3. From germline, CDR1 is MNHNY and CDR2 SVGAGI (reference sequence). CDR3 DNA sequence: TGTGCCAGCAGTTACTCGGAAGAGCTGTTTTTT. Its translation: CASSYSEELFF.

This clone was found a few times. The rearrangement links TRBV19 to TRBJ1-5; a possible D gene is TRBD1 (5 bases). CDR1 and CDR2 from the germline V gene are LNHDA and SQIVND (reference sequence). This CDR3 has 13 residues. Trimming left V 3 bases short and J 5 bases short, with 8 bases between. CDR3 loop: CASSIGGYQPQHF. The CDR3 nucleotides are TGTGCCAGTAGTATTGGGGGGTATCAGCCCCAGCATTTT. Using reference TRBV19 and TRBJ1-5 for the parts outside the CDR3, the full variable domain is DGGITQSPKYLFRKEGQNVTLSCEQNLNHDAMYWYRQDPGQGLRLIYYSQIVNDFQKGDIAEGYSVSREKKESFPLTVTSAQKNPTAFYLCASSIGGYQPQHFGDGTRLSIL.

This clone has a handful of counts. The V call is TRBV20-1, the J call TRBJ1-2; D gene uncertain. Germline V lookup: CDR1 DFQATT, CDR2 SNEGSKA (reference sequence). There are 11 residues in the CDR3. Trimming took off 2 bases at V and 7 bases at J, with 8 bases between the two ends. CDR3 sequence reads: CSARPGFGYTF. The CDR3 DNA sequence: TGCAGTGCTAGACCTGGTTTTGGCTACACCTTC.

This chain uses TRBV27 with TRBJ2-7; TRBD1 aligns across 7 bases. Germline V gene lookup returns CDR1 MNHEY and CDR2 SMNVEV (reference sequence). The CDR3 has 15 amino acids. The ends lost 5 bases at V and 0 bases at J; junction bases unmatched: 7. CDR3 loop: CASSQWDRSSYEQYF. In nucleotides, the CDR3 is TGTGCCAGCAGTCAATGGGACAGATCCTCCTACGAGCAGTACTTC.

The V and J genes are TRBV5-8 and TRBJ2-7; the match to TRBD1 covers 8 bases. CDR1 and CDR2 (germline): SGHTS, YDEGEE. Trimming removed 1 base from V and 7 bases from J; junction bases left unmatched: 16. This CDR3 has 17 residues. In DNA form, the CDR3 reads TGTGCCAGCAGCTTGCCTAAGGGACAGGCGTACAAGTTGGAGCAGTACTTC. Amino acids: CASSLPKGQAYKLEQYF.

The chain links TRBV7-2 to TRBJ2-7; TRBD2 is a possible D gene (8 bases). Trimming stripped 5 bases from V and 7 bases from J, with 21 bases between. The CDR3 sequence is 15 residues long. CDR1 and CDR2 (germline): SGHTA, FQGNSA. The CDR3 nucleotides are TGTGCCAGCAGCCCGGGACAGCCGGGACTAGTGGAGCAGTACTTC. The encoded protein is CASSPGQPGLVEQYF.